This T cell receptor beta chain emerged from a study of cytomegalovirus exposure and HLA in healthy donors. This table comes from immunoSEQ multiplex PCR, and its TCRdb copy is limited to in-frame clones, with some not included. In the table there are roughly 75,000 clones, roughly 94% of which are singletons. The CDR3 length is 14 residues. Germline trimming cut 4 bases from V and 3 bases from J; bases unmatched to any gene: 4. Germline assignment: CDR1 KGHSH and CDR2 LQKENI. Sequenced input: PBMCs. The source of this sequence is a woman younger than 35 in good health and CMV-seronegative. This chain connects TRBV18 to TRBJ2-7; TRBD1 matches at 9 bases. The CDR3 sequence is CASSLGTGLYEQYF. Here the CDR3 DNA reads TGTGCCAGCTCACTCGGGACAGGGCTCTACGAGCAGTACTTC.